A single sample is the source of the 17 T cell receptor beta chains below, sequenced in a study of Ad26.COV2.S vaccination and SARS-CoV-2 variants. Repertoires were generated with immunoSEQ multiplex PCR, while TCRdb's copy carries only in-frame clones and drops some. This table holds roughly 400,000 clones, roughly 90% found once. Indicated treatment: over 15 received Ad26.COV2.S at low or high dose, single or two shots; about 5 received placebo; per-sample allocation not given. Specimens were obtained on day 63 following the first vaccine or placebo injection. The source material was peripheral blood, sampled in a trial of Ad26.COV2.S vaccine versus placebo. The receptors originated from a person between 18 and 65 years old who received the Ad26.COV2.S COVID-19 vaccine or a placebo.

The J gene is TRBJ2-6, the V gene TRBV27; D is ambiguous. Per the germline V gene, CDR1 is MNHEY and CDR2 is SMNVEV (reference sequence). The CDR3 sequence is 17 residues long. V was pared by 5 bases and J by 4 bases, with 18 bases between. The CDR3 DNA is TGTGCCAGCAGTCACGTCCTCACGGGTATGGGGGCCAACGTCCTGACTTTC. Protein product: CASSHVLTGMGANVLTF. The complete variable domain, with remaining parts taken from reference TRBV27 and TRBJ2-6, reads EAQVTQNPRYLITVTGKKLTVTCSQNMNHEYMSWYRQDPGLGLRQIYYSMNVEVTDKGDVPEGYKVSRKEKRNFPLILESPSPNQTSLYFCASSHVLTGMGANVLTFGAGSRLTVL.

This chain connects TRBV7-9 to TRBJ2-2; D uncertain. This CDR3 comprises 14 residues. The ends were cut back, 3 bases at V and 1 base at J, with 6 bases in the middle. Germline V lookup: CDR1 SEHNR, CDR2 FQNEAQ (reference sequence). This chain's CDR3 is CASSFSKNTGELFF. The CDR3 DNA follows: TGTGCCAGCAGCTTCAGTAAGAACACCGGGGAGCTGTTTTTT. Filled out from reference TRBV7-9 and TRBJ2-2, the complete variable domain reads DTGVSQNPRHKITKRGQNVTFRCDPISEHNRLYWYRQTLGQGPEFLTYFQNEAQLEKSRLLSDRFSAERPKGSFSTLEIQRTEQGDSAMYLCASSFSKNTGELFFGEGSRLTVL.

The chain carries TRBV18 and TRBJ1-2, with a possible D match to TRBD1 (6 bases). The CDR3 is 13 amino acids. The germline V gene has CDR1 KGHSH and CDR2 LQKENI. V lost 3 bases and J 6 bases, leaving 11 bases between the germline ends. CDR3 nucleotides: TGTGCCAGCTCACCCGCAGGGGTGAATGGCTACACCTTC. Protein sequence: CASSPAGVNGYTF.

J is TRBJ2-7 and V is TRBV5-1, with TRBD1 matching over 8 bases. Germline CDR1 is SGHRS and CDR2 is YFSETQ. The CDR3 covers 12 residues. With V trimmed by 8 bases and J by 6 bases, 7 bases remained unmatched. Written as DNA, the CDR3 is TGCGCCAGTGGGACAGGAGCGTCCGAGCAGTACTTC. Residues: CASGTGASEQYF. The full variable domain, in which reference TRBV5-1 and TRBJ2-7 provide the parts outside the CDR3, is KAGVTQTPRYLIKTRGQQVTLSCSPISGHRSVSWYQQTPGQGLQFLFEYFSETQRNKGNFPGRFSGRQFSNSRSEMNVSTLELGDSALYLCASGTGASEQYFGPGTRLTVT.

The rearrangement links TRBV6-5 to TRBJ1-1, with D possibly being TRBD1 (6 bases). CDR3 length: 13 residues. V was clipped by 11 bases and J by 4 bases, with 17 bases between them. From germline, CDR1 is MNHEY and CDR2 SVGAGI. In nucleotides, the CDR3 is TGTGCCTCCGATCAAGGAGGGGGCACTGAAGCTTTCTTT. Amino acid sequence: CASDQGGGTEAFF.

The chain combines TRBV6-2 or TRBV6-3 with TRBJ2-7; the D gene is possibly TRBD2 (5 bases). Germline V gene sequence: CDR1 MNHEY, CDR2 SVGEGT. The ends were cut back, 4 bases at V and 3 bases at J, with 16 bases in the middle. The CDR3 runs 15 residues. The CDR3 region is CASSSPLNGLYEQYF. CDR3 nucleotides: TGTGCCAGCAGTTCCCCTTTGAACGGACTCTACGAGCAGTACTTC.

This clone was picked up one time. The rearrangement joins TRBV5-3 to TRBJ2-7; possible D gene TRBD2, 5 bases. TRBV5-3 is recorded as an ORF, its role being uncertain. V was trimmed by 4 bases and J by 3 bases, leaving 14 bases between them. This CDR3 comprises 14 residues. The CDR3 is CARSPTLEVYEQYF. The CDR3 region has the DNA TGTGCCAGAAGCCCGACACTGGAGGTCTACGAGCAGTACTTC.

There are a few counts of this clone. This chain uses TRBV28 with TRBJ1-2; D might be TRBD1 (6 bases). V lost 7 bases to trimming and J lost 3 bases, with 9 bases between them. This CDR3 has 12 residues. CDR1 and CDR2 from the germline V gene are MDHEN and SYDVKM. CDR3 residues: CASTQGYYGYTF. The CDR3 DNA reads TGTGCCAGCACCCAGGGGTACTATGGCTACACCTTC.

DNA of the CDR3: TGTGCCAGCAGCTTATCTCTTTTGGGCGCAGTAACCGGGGAGCTGTTTTTT. This encodes CASSLSLLGAVTGELFF. This rearrangement joins TRBV7-2 to TRBJ2-2; no definite D call. The germline CDR1 and CDR2 sequences are SGHTA and FQGNSA. The CDR3 spans 17 residues. Deletions cut 2 bases from V and 5 bases from J, with 18 bases between.

This chain joins TRBV4-1 and TRBJ2-7; 9 bases agree with TRBD1. The J segment lost 2 bases and the V segment lost 4 bases, leaving 9 bases of the junction unmatched. Per the germline V gene, CDR1 is MGHRA and CDR2 is YSYEKL. The CDR3 loop spans 16 amino acids. CDR3 DNA sequence: TGCGCCAGCAGCCTTACTACCGGGACAGGGACCTACGAGCAGTACTTC. Residues: CASSLTTGTGTYEQYF.

CDR3: CAWSVTRDGYTF. The CDR3 nucleotides are TGTGCCTGGAGTGTCACCAGGGATGGCTACACCTTC. The chain is built from TRBV30 and TRBJ1-2; possibly TRBD1 for D (5 bases). The CDR3 contains 12 residues. V gave up 0 bases and J gave up 6 bases, with 8 bases separating them. Germline V gene lookup returns CDR1 GTSNPN and CDR2 SVGIG (reference sequence).

This chain joins TRBV11-2 and TRBJ1-6; possible D gene TRBD1, 5 bases. In germline, CDR1 is SGHAT, CDR2 FQNNGV. The CDR3 has 19 amino acids. Trimming shortened V by 4 bases and J by 0 bases, and 19 bases separated the two germline ends. CDR3 in amino acids: CASSSLGQGMSSYNSPLHF. The DNA for the CDR3 is TGTGCCAGCAGCTCCCTGGGGCAGGGCATGAGCTCCTATAATTCACCCCTCCACTTT.

This rearrangement joins TRBV30 to TRBJ1-2; D remains unclear. The CDR3 covers 15 residues. Per the germline V gene, CDR1 is GTSNPN and CDR2 is SVGIG (reference sequence). V was shortened by 1 base and J by 7 bases, with 19 bases between the two germline ends. The CDR3 DNA is TGTGCCTGGAGTGAGCCCTGGTTACTCTCGGGTGGCTACACCTTC. Amino acids: CAWSEPWLLSGGYTF.

The CDR3 here is CASSVSRDRTGELFF. The CDR3 bases are TGTGCCAGCAGCGTAAGCCGGGACAGAACCGGGGAGCTGTTTTTT. This chain connects TRBV7-2 to TRBJ2-2; 7 nucleotides agree with TRBD1. J gave up 5 bases and V 5 bases, and 8 bases lay outside the gene matches. Germline-derived CDR1 and CDR2 are SGHTA and FQGNSA. The CDR3 extends over 15 amino acids.

The genes are TRBV10-2 and TRBJ1-4; a weak D match, TRBD1 (6 bases). Per germline, CDR1 WSHSY and CDR2 SAAADI. This CDR3 spans 16 amino acids. The V gene lost 3 bases and the J gene lost 0 bases, with 11 bases spanning the gap. The CDR3 DNA follows: TGCGCCAGCAGTGACGCGGCAGGGGCAACTAATGAAAAACTGTTTTTT. Its translation: CASSDAAGATNEKLFF.

The gene calls are TRBV30 and TRBJ2-3, with D uncertain. This CDR3 has 11 residues. Germline V CDR1 and CDR2: GTSNPN, SVGIG (reference sequence). The V and J ends lost 0 bases and 13 bases respectively, with 11 bases between them. The CDR3 region has the DNA TGTGCCTGGAGTGTAGAGGTAATGGAGTATTTT. It translates to CAWSVEVMEYF.

The table lists this clone with a count of one. The chain combines TRBV2 with TRBJ2-3; TRBD2 might be the D (5 bases). This CDR3 is built from 11 residues. Germline V gene data show CDR1 as SNHLY and CDR2 as FYNNEI. The V and J ends lost 6 bases and 4 bases respectively, with 5 bases between them. The CDR3 sequence: CASSGADTQYF. Written as DNA, the CDR3 is TGTGCCAGCAGCGGGGCAGATACGCAGTATTTT.